The rows below give T cell receptor beta chains drawn from one sample of a study of identical twins. TCRdb recomputed calls from the 5' RACE reads with MiXCR, one row per CDR3 protein. The table lists 450,000 to 650,000 distinct CDR3 sequences, 9.6% of them singletons. This sample also appeared in a second study, on yellow fever vaccine responses in identical twins.

The source material was PBMCs. The source of these receptors is a young woman in good health. CDR3s leave out the opening cysteine and the closing phenylalanine or tryptophan. Some rows have no size entry. The others give once, few or many, or a class for an expanded clone.

TRBJ2-3,TRBV29-1,.,SVEVGGMGTDTQY
TRBJ1-1,TRBV27,many,ASSYKPLAGEAF
TRBJ2-5,TRBV7-8,few,ATDPGETQY
TRBJ2-2,TRBV5-4,few,ASSGGASAGELF
TRBJ2-3,TRBV9,few,ASSRRGGATDTQY
TRBJ1-3,TRBV6-5,few,ASSYIARGSGNTIY
TRBJ2-7,TRBV7-9,few,ASSLNRGSSYEQY
TRBJ1-6,TRBV6-5,.,ASSYSPLGGSPLH
TRBJ2-7,TRBV7-2,many,ASSLSWTSGGYEQY
TRBJ1-2,TRBV5-1,.,ASSLRDRKSQRGIQNGYT
TRBJ2-1,TRBV27,.,ASSFPTSEAYNEQF
TRBJ2-3,TRBV7-2,many,ASSSVADTQY
TRBJ2-7,TRBV10-3,.,AISRTGSAGEQY
TRBJ2-5,TRBV10-3,.,AISGEYQETQY
TRBJ2-7,TRBV25-1,.,ASSAGDRSYEQY
TRBJ2-7,TRBV5-1,.,ASSVDRGYPYEQY
TRBJ2-5,TRBV28,.,ASSLWEGSEQETQY
TRBJ2-1,TRBV6-2/TRBV6-3,.,ASSYAPDRVYSYNEQF
TRBJ1-1,TRBV20-1,.,SARAASGQAF
TRBJ1-5,TRBV10-3,few,AISRDKANQPQH
TRBJ2-5,TRBV25-1,.,ASTTNWGGGETQY
TRBJ2-7,TRBV10-3,many,AISEGRGSY
TRBJ2-5,TRBV11-2,many,ASSLVWGSGETQY
TRBJ2-5,TRBV5-6,few,ASSSSQASGSLRQETQY
TRBJ2-7,TRBV11-2,few,ASSLNRDRGLLLSYEQY
TRBJ2-2,TRBV20-1,few,SASSRNTGELF
TRBJ2-2,TRBV14,few,ASSQDGLAGELF
TRBJ2-7,TRBV7-9,few,ASSNRLAATYEQY
TRBJ1-4,TRBV6-1,few,ASSADRGRANEKLF
TRBJ2-3,TRBV5-4,.,ASSIPRDTQY
TRBJ2-7,TRBV6-1,many,ASSTRTGTYEQY
TRBJ2-2,TRBV12-3/TRBV12-4,few,ASSLAGNPSTGELF
TRBJ2-7,TRBV10-3,many,AISGPTKSSYEQY
TRBJ2-7,TRBV7-9,few,ASSGTGTGGNEQY
TRBJ2-7,TRBV5-1,many,ASSSDNRLIYEQY
TRBJ2-7,TRBV6-1,many,ASSNAGGASNYEQY
TRBJ2-2,TRBV7-2,few,ASSLVGGPGELF
TRBJ2-7,TRBV7-9,few,ASSSGRDMSSYEQY
TRBJ2-7,TRBV28,.,ASSSTGGGIYEQY
TRBJ1-1,TRBV4-3,many,ASSLSNGPGQDAF
TRBJ2-3,TRBV3-1,few,ASSQRAGSFSDTQY
TRBJ2-1,TRBV29-1,few,SVDGVAGGLGDEQF
TRBJ2-1,TRBV4-1,.,ASSQDRGTSGFISSYNEQF
TRBJ2-2,TRBV12-3/TRBV12-4,few,ASSFGRVTMSTGELF
TRBJ2-3,TRBV10-3,many,AISVSGGAADTQY
TRBJ2-3,TRBV9,.,ASSTRGGPDTQY
TRBJ2-1,TRBV29-1,many,SVDIAGIYNEQF
TRBJ2-3,TRBV5-1,.,ASSLSPGTGGKAY
TRBJ2-1,TRBV5-1,few,ASNNQVGNEQF
TRBJ1-1,TRBV6-2/TRBV6-3,few,ASSDPGMGTEAF